The 23 T cell receptor beta chains listed next were all sequenced from one sample in a study of blood T cell repertoires in COVID-19. Using immunoSEQ multiplex PCR, the repertoire was profiled, and TCRdb retains in-frame clones only, with some absent. The data hold a few hundred thousand clones, with approximately 81% observed a single time. Sequenced sample: peripheral blood. These TCRs come from a woman older than 75 with COVID-19, enrolled during active disease.

The chain links TRBV28 to TRBJ2-7; a possible D gene is TRBD1 (6 bases). Germline assignment: CDR1 MDHEN and CDR2 SYDVKM. V dropped 4 bases and J dropped 2 bases, with 15 bases sitting between them. The CDR3 runs to 15 residues. The CDR3 is CASSSPGHGPYEQYF. The CDR3 bases are TGTGCCAGCAGTTCCCCGGGACACGGACCCTACGAGCAGTACTTC.

The genes are TRBV19 and TRBJ1-5; 12 bases fit TRBD1. V trimming: 6 bases; J trimming: 0 bases; junction bases outside the gene matches: 15. Germline lookup yields CDR1 LNHDA and CDR2 SQIVND (reference sequence). The CDR3 contains 20 residues. Here the CDR3 DNA reads TGTGCCAGTAGCCGGAAGGCCGGGACAGGGGGCGCGTATAGCAATCAGCCCCAGCATTTT. It codes for CASSRKAGTGGAYSNQPQHF. The full variable domain, its missing parts supplied by reference TRBV19 and TRBJ1-5, is DGGITQSPKYLFRKEGQNVTLSCEQNLNHDAMYWYRQDPGQGLRLIYYSQIVNDFQKGDIAEGYSVSREKKESFPLTVTSAQKNPTAFYLCASSRKAGTGGAYSNQPQHFGDGTRLSIL.

In this sample, this clone turned up a few times. The chain links TRBV28 to TRBJ1-1; no definite D call. The V gene lost 5 bases and the J gene lost 7 bases, with 20 bases spanning the gap. Germline V CDR1 and CDR2: MDHEN, SYDVKM. There are 15 residues in the CDR3. CDR3 loop: CASSPSFGEPYEAFF. CDR3 nucleotide sequence: TGTGCCAGCAGTCCTTCCTTCGGGGAACCCTATGAAGCTTTCTTT.

The chain employs TRBV7-2 and TRBJ2-1; 9 bases align to TRBD2. Germline-derived CDR1 and CDR2 are SGHTA and FQGNSA. This CDR3 spans 16 amino acids. Germline trimming cut 1 base from V and 4 bases from J; bases unmatched to any gene: 5. This chain's CDR3 is CASSLVAGGLYNEQFF. CDR3 in DNA: TGTGCCAGCAGCTTAGTTGCGGGGGGGTTATACAATGAGCAGTTCTTC.

The gene calls are TRBV19 and TRBJ1-2, with D maybe TRBD1 (5 bases). V was pared by 8 bases and J by 4 bases, with 17 bases between. CDR1 LNHDA and CDR2 SQIVND come from the germline V gene (reference sequence). This CDR3 is 14 amino acids long. In nucleotides, the CDR3 is TGTGCCAGTCTAAACCCCAGGGCCCCCTATGGCTACACCTTC. It yields the protein CASLNPRAPYGYTF.

V usage is TRBV19 and J usage is TRBJ2-2; D gene ambiguous. V was shortened by 3 bases and J by 2 bases, with 13 bases between the two germline ends. In germline, CDR1 is LNHDA, CDR2 SQIVND (reference sequence). The length of the CDR3 is 16 residues. CDR3 DNA sequence: TGTGCCAGTAGTATCTTAACTGGCGGAAACACCGGGGAGCTGTTTTTT. This translates into CASSILTGGNTGELFF. Together with reference TRBV19 and TRBJ2-2, the CDR3 gives the full variable domain: DGGITQSPKYLFRKEGQNVTLSCEQNLNHDAMYWYRQDPGQGLRLIYYSQIVNDFQKGDIAEGYSVSREKKESFPLTVTSAQKNPTAFYLCASSILTGGNTGELFFGEGSRLTVL.

The chain carries TRBV30 and TRBJ1-3, with a weak D call TRBD1 (5 bases). Per the germline V gene, CDR1 is GTSNPN and CDR2 is SVGIG (reference sequence). V was pared by 2 bases and J by 0 bases, with 14 bases between. The CDR3 consists of 16 residues. This chain's CDR3 is CAWSSSRASSGNTIYF. The CDR3 DNA sequence: TGTGCCTGGAGTTCAAGCAGGGCGAGCTCTGGAAACACCATATATTTT.

This chain connects TRBV10-1 to TRBJ2-6, with D tentatively TRBD2 (6 bases). The germline V gene encodes CDR1 WNHNN and CDR2 SYGVQD (reference sequence). The CDR3 extends over 15 amino acids. Between the trimmed V and J ends, which lost 3 bases and 1 base, there was a span of 7 bases. In DNA form, the CDR3 reads TGCGCCAGCAGTGATGGGGGGTCTGGGGCCAACGTCCTGACTTTC. Its translation is CASSDGGSGANVLTF.

This clone was detected only once. The rearrangement joins TRBV6-5 to TRBJ2-7, with TRBD1 identical over 9 bases. Germline V CDR1 and CDR2: MNHEY, SVGAGI. This CDR3 spans 14 amino acids. V dropped 6 bases and J dropped 5; count of bases not matched to a gene: 8. CDR3 nucleotide sequence: TGTGCCAGCAGGGGGACAGGGAACCCGGACGAGCAGTACTTC. Residues: CASRGTGNPDEQYF.

The chain joins TRBV27 to TRBJ1-2; 8 positions agree with TRBD1. V gave up 4 bases and J gave up 3 bases; unmatched junction bases: 7. Germline assignment: CDR1 MNHEY and CDR2 SMNVEV (reference sequence). The CDR3 totals 15 residues. The CDR3 here is CASSSTTGADYGYTF. The CDR3 nucleotides are TGTGCCAGCAGTTCAACGACAGGGGCGGACTATGGCTACACCTTC.

This clone was recorded once. The J gene is TRBJ1-3, the V gene TRBV5-4; D gene uncertain. This CDR3 spans 15 amino acids. Between the trimmed V and J ends, which lost 4 bases and 4 bases, there was a span of 15 bases. Germline lookup yields CDR1 SGHNT and CDR2 YYREEE (reference sequence). CDR3 loop: CASSNRTPGGNTIYF. CDR3 bases: TGTGCCAGCAGCAACCGGACCCCGGGAGGAAACACCATATATTTT.

Written as DNA, the CDR3 is TGTGCCAGTACCCTCCGGGGGTCTGGGGATCAGCCCCAGCATTTT. This sequence encodes CASTLRGSGDQPQHF. The chain uses TRBV19 and TRBJ1-5, with a weak D call TRBD1 (5 bases). Trimming took 7 bases from V and 5 from J, leaving 18 bases between them. Looked up from germline, CDR1 is LNHDA and CDR2 is SQIVND (reference sequence). This CDR3 has 15 amino acids.

The chain couples TRBV14 to TRBJ2-1; D not certain. The CDR3 is 12 residues long. The V gene's germline CDR1 is SGHDN and CDR2 FVKESK. V lost 3 bases to trimming and J lost 4 bases, with 4 bases between them. The CDR3 bases are TGTGCCAGCAGCCAGTCTTACAATGAGCAGTTCTTC. It yields the protein CASSQSYNEQFF.

The V and J genes are TRBV5-1 and TRBJ1-1; D is unclear. CDR3 size: 15 residues. Trimming took off 0 bases at V and 0 bases at J, with 9 bases between the two ends. Germline CDR1 and CDR2: SGHRS and YFSETQ. Here the CDR3 reads CASSLGAGVNTEAFF. CDR3 nucleotide sequence: TGCGCCAGCAGCTTGGGTGCAGGCGTGAACACTGAAGCTTTCTTT.

The chain joins TRBV5-6 to TRBJ2-7; D gene ambiguous. This CDR3 has 14 amino acids. CDR1 and CDR2 (germline): SGHDT, YYEEEE. V dropped 4 bases and J dropped 4 bases, with 15 bases sitting between them. The CDR3 DNA reads TGTGCCAGCAGCCCGTTAACCAGGTTATACGAGCAGTACTTC. It encodes CASSPLTRLYEQYF.

V gene TRBV28 combines with J gene TRBJ1-2; tentatively, D is TRBD1 (6 bases). This CDR3 region has 13 residues. Germline lookup yields CDR1 MDHEN and CDR2 SYDVKM. Trimming removed 3 bases from V and 5 bases from J, with 10 bases in between. CDR3 in DNA: TGTGCCAGCAGTTTGAGGGGGTCGTATGGCTACACCTTC. Protein sequence: CASSLRGSYGYTF.

This chain uses TRBV7-9 with TRBJ1-3; 10 positions agree with TRBD1. Per the germline V gene, CDR1 is SEHNR and CDR2 is FQNEAQ (reference sequence). V lost 2 bases to trimming and J lost 0 bases; unmatched junction nucleotides: 7. The CDR3 runs to 18 residues. The CDR3 region has the DNA TGTGCCAGCAGCTTACCTATGGGACAGGGGTCCTCTGGAAACACCATATATTTT. Protein product: CASSLPMGQGSSGNTIYF.

The chain carries TRBV6-1 and TRBJ2-1, with D possibly matching TRBD1 (5 bases). The CDR3 runs to 13 residues. Trimming stripped 0 bases from V and 12 bases from J, with 12 bases between. Germline lookup yields CDR1 MNHNS and CDR2 SASEGT. Here the CDR3 reads CASSEAIKGWQFF. Written as DNA, the CDR3 is TGTGCCAGCAGTGAAGCGATCAAGGGGTGGCAGTTCTTC.

The J gene is TRBJ2-7, the V gene TRBV5-4, with D perhaps TRBD2 (5 bases). V lost 0 bases and J lost 6, with 16 bases in between. The CDR3 consists of 15 residues. Germline CDR1 SGHNT, CDR2 YYREEE (reference sequence). The CDR3 nucleotides read TGTGCCAGCAGCTTGGTGCCGTCTGCACTAGTCGAGCAGTACTTC. This gives the protein CASSLVPSALVEQYF.

The rearrangement uses TRBV3-1 (or the pseudogene TRBV3-2) and TRBJ1-5; D ambiguous. Trimming removed 0 bases at V and 6 bases at J, with 6 bases between. The germline V gene encodes CDR1 LGHDT and CDR2 YNNKEL (reference sequence). The CDR3 is 13 residues long. The CDR3 DNA follows: TGTGCCAGCAGCCAAGATCTAGGTCAGCCCCAGCATTTT. Its translation: CASSQDLGQPQHF.

Note on this clone: The junction shows a germline mismatch at one end, possibly a read error. The V gene is TRBV2, the J gene TRBJ1-5, with D uncertain. Germline CDR1 reads SNHLY; CDR2 reads FYNNEI. This CDR3 region has 15 residues. The CDR3 loop reads CASTEDGGSGQPQHF. CDR3 sequence (DNA): TGTGCCAGCACTGAAGATGGAGGGAGCGGGCAGCCCCAGCATTTT.

V usage is TRBV7-6 and J usage is TRBJ2-2, with 11 bases lining up with TRBD2. The germline V gene encodes CDR1 SGHVS and CDR2 FNYEAQ. This CDR3 is built from 19 residues. Trimming cost V 3 bases and J 3 bases; bases outside gene matches: 12. CDR3 sequence (DNA): TGTGCCAGCAGCTTTATGCCGGATAGCGGGGGGGCGGACACCGGGGAGCTGTTTTTT. Its protein product is CASSFMPDSGGADTGELFF.

The rearrangement uses TRBV28 and TRBJ1-5; D gene unclear. Germline V gene lookup returns CDR1 MDHEN and CDR2 SYDVKM. Trimming removed 10 bases at V and 4 bases at J, with 11 bases between. This CDR3 region has 12 residues. This CDR3 reads CAIMSNNQPQHF. The CDR3 region has the DNA TGTGCCATCATGAGTAATAATCAGCCCCAGCATTTT.